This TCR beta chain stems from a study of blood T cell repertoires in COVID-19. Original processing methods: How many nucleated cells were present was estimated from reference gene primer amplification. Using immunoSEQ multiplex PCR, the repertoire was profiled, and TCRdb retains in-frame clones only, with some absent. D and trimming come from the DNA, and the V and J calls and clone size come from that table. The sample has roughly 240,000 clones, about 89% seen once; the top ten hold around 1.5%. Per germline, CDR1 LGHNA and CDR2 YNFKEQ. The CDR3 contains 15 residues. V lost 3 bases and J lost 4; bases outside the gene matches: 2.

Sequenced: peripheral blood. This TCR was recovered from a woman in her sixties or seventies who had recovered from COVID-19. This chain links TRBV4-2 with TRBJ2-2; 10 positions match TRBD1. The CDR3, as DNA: TGTGCCAGCAGCCAGGGACAGGGGTCCACCGGGGAGCTGTTTTTT. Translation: CASSQGQGSTGELFF.